This entry lists 24 T cell receptor beta chains sequenced from one sample in a study of blood T cell repertoires in COVID-19 (TCRdb year 2020). Libraries were made using the immunoSEQ multiplex PCR assay. Sourced from immuneACCESS, this table was stored by TCRdb with only in-frame sequences that have V and J called. A share of the clones is absent; for the studies checked, an unresolved V gene accounts for under half, and the remainder has no known explanation. The sample table records 65,000 to 75,000 clones; roughly 80% of these occur just once. Of the sample, 8% to 10% falls within the top ten clones. The sequenced sample was peripheral blood. The receptors stem from a woman older than 75 with acute or convalescent COVID-19.

This rearrangement joins TRBV14 to TRBJ1-3; D uncertain. Trimming took off 4 bases at V and 4 bases at J, with 8 bases between the two ends. The CDR3 sequence is 13 residues long. Germline V gives CDR1 SGHDN, CDR2 FVKESK. CDR3 nucleotide sequence: TGTGCCAGCAGCCCCTCGGGGGGAAACACCATATATTTT. Its protein is CASSPSGGNTIYF.

This clone was seen many times. This chain uses TRBV3-1 (or the pseudogene TRBV3-2) with TRBJ1-1; D perhaps matches TRBD1 (6 bases). In germline, CDR1 is LGHDT, CDR2 YNNKEL (reference sequence). Between the trimmed V and J ends, which lost 4 bases and 11 bases, there was a span of 17 bases. The CDR3 loop spans 13 amino acids. The CDR3 sequence: CASSLGLQGFAFF. The DNA for the CDR3 is TGTGCCAGCAGCCTCGGCCTACAGGGTTTTGCTTTCTTT.

The V call is TRBV27, the J call TRBJ2-7; 7 bases line up with TRBD1. The CDR3 contains 15 residues. Trimming took 5 bases from V and 2 from J; bases not matched to a gene: 9. From germline, CDR1 is MNHEY and CDR2 SMNVEV (reference sequence). The CDR3 protein is CASSSRTGPTYEQYF. The CDR3 DNA reads TGTGCCAGCAGTAGCCGGACAGGCCCAACCTACGAGCAGTACTTC.

This chain links TRBV29-1 with TRBJ1-1, with D unclear. Germline V gives CDR1 SQVTM, CDR2 ANQGSEA. The CDR3 loop spans 11 amino acids. V shed 7 bases and J shed 4 bases, with 10 bases lying between them. The CDR3 loop reads CSAQRATEAFF. DNA for the CDR3: TGCAGCGCCCAGAGGGCCACTGAAGCTTTCTTT.

DNA of the CDR3: TGCGCCAGCAGCCGCGGACTAGCGGGGGCTAGAAACACCGGGGAGCTGTTTTTT. This codes for CASSRGLAGARNTGELFF. The V gene is TRBV5-1, the J gene TRBJ2-2, with 13 positions matching TRBD2. Germline V lookup: CDR1 SGHRS, CDR2 YFSETQ. This CDR3 is 18 amino acids long. The junction had 8 bases not matched to a gene; V was cut back by 4 bases and J by 2 bases.

This clone came up once. The genes are TRBV13 and TRBJ1-3; D is uncertain. The CDR3 totals 15 residues. Germline CDR1 reads PRHDT; CDR2 reads FYEKMQ (reference sequence). The V end lost 1 base, the J end lost 0 bases, and 7 bases lay between the germline ends. The CDR3 nucleotides read TGTGCCAGCAGCTTAGATTACTCCTCTGGAAACACCATATATTTT. As protein: CASSLDYSSGNTIYF.

In its sample, this clone was seen a few times. The rearrangement links TRBV7-9 to TRBJ1-1; D possibly corresponds to TRBD1 (5 bases). CDR1 and CDR2 (germline): SEHNR, FQNEAQ (reference sequence). V gave up 1 base and J gave up 6 bases, with 18 bases separating them. The CDR3 runs to 16 residues. The CDR3 DNA sequence: TGTGCCAGCAGCTTAGAAGGTGGGGCGGAGCGGGCTGAAGCTTTCTTT. The encoded protein is CASSLEGGAERAEAFF.

The V gene is TRBV19, the J gene TRBJ2-6; 7 nucleotides align to TRBD1. The V gene end was trimmed by 9 bases and the J gene end by 3 bases; junction bases not matched to a gene: 5. Germline assignment: CDR1 LNHDA and CDR2 SQIVND (reference sequence). The CDR3 is 14 amino acids. The CDR3 DNA is TGTGCCAGCCATACAGGGGTTGGGGCCAACGTCCTGACTTTC. Translation: CASHTGVGANVLTF.

This clone has just one count. The rearrangement uses TRBV5-1 and TRBJ1-2; the match to TRBD1 covers 8 bases. CDR1 and CDR2 from the germline V gene are SGHRS and YFSETQ. CDR3 length equals 15 residues. With V trimmed by 4 bases and J by 13 bases, 18 bases remained unmatched. CDR3 nucleotides: TGCGCCAGCAGCCTAGACCCGGGACAGGCCACCTTGTGCACCTTC. Its translation: CASSLDPGQATLCTF.

The V call is TRBV9, the J call TRBJ2-7; a possible D gene is TRBD1 (5 bases). This CDR3 spans 13 amino acids. Trimming removed 4 bases from V and 2 bases from J, with 10 bases in between. The germline V gene has CDR1 SGDLS and CDR2 YYNGEE. The CDR3 sequence: CASSRDSPYEQYF. CDR3 coding DNA: TGTGCCAGCAGCCGAGACAGCCCCTACGAGCAGTACTTC.

This clone was seen only a few times. This chain joins TRBV15 and TRBJ1-1; 9 bases map to TRBD1. The trim removed 2 bases at V and 5 bases at J, leaving 6 bases unmatched. Germline CDR1 LNHNV, CDR2 YYDKDF (reference sequence). The CDR3 consists of 15 residues. The CDR3 reads CATSRPTGGGTEAFF. The CDR3 nucleotides are TGTGCCACCAGCAGACCAACAGGGGGCGGTACTGAAGCTTTCTTT.

The chain has TRBV29-1 and TRBJ1-2; 10 nucleotides line up with TRBD1. V dropped 4 bases and J dropped 10; count of bases not matched to a gene: 12. The CDR3 sequence is 14 residues long. Germline loops: CDR1 SQVTM, CDR2 ANQGSEA. Here the CDR3 DNA reads TGCAGCGTTGGGAACCCGAGGACAGGGGGGGACTACACCTTC. This sequence encodes CSVGNPRTGGDYTF. Full variable domain (remainder filled in from reference TRBV29-1 and TRBJ1-2): SAVISQKPSRDICQRGTSLTIQCQVDSQVTMMFWYRQQPGQSLTLIATANQGSEATYESGFVIDKFPISRPNLTFSTLTVSNMSPEDSSIYLCSVGNPRTGGDYTFGSGTRLTVV.

V gene TRBV20-1 combines with J gene TRBJ2-1, with D perhaps matching TRBD1 (5 bases). The CDR3 is 11 amino acids. Per the germline V gene, CDR1 is DFQATT and CDR2 is SNEGSKA (reference sequence). Trimming cost V 7 bases and J 12 bases, with 16 bases left between them. The CDR3 DNA reads TGCAGTGTTCAAGGGGATATATGGCAGTTCTTC. It encodes CSVQGDIWQFF.

With regard to this clone: Other nucleotide sequences in the sample specify the same CDR3. The chain is built from TRBV18 and TRBJ1-2, with 9 bases fitting TRBD1. Germline CDR1 reads KGHSH; CDR2 reads LQKENI. J gave up 2 bases and V 1 base, and 2 bases lay outside the gene matches. The CDR3 covers 15 residues. The CDR3 sequence is CASSPRGTGNYGYTF. CDR3 DNA sequence: TGTGCCAGCTCACCACGGGGGACAGGGAACTATGGCTACACCTTC.

V gene TRBV6-5 combines with J gene TRBJ2-1; TRBD2 aligns across 10 bases. V shed 6 bases, J shed 9 bases, and the junction held 11 bases outside the gene matches. The CDR3 is made up of 15 amino acids. The germline CDR1 and CDR2 sequences are MNHEY and SVGAGI. The CDR3 coding sequence is TGTGCCAGCAGCCCGAGCGGGGGGGCATTGAGTGAGCAGTTCTTC. Its protein product is CASSPSGGALSEQFF.

This chain links TRBV6-5 with TRBJ2-1, with D unclear. The length of the CDR3 is 16 residues. The V end lost 0 bases, the J end lost 9 bases, and 18 bases lay between the germline ends. Germline CDR1 and CDR2: MNHEY and SVGAGI. For the CDR3, the DNA is TGTGCCAGCAGTTACTCAATGGGTCTGGCGGTCGGTGAGCAGTTCTTC. Translation gives CASSYSMGLAVGEQFF.

The chain has TRBV4-1 and TRBJ2-1; 9 nucleotides agree with TRBD1. The CDR3 sequence is 16 residues long. Looked up from germline, CDR1 is MGHRA and CDR2 is YSYEKL. The J segment lost 7 bases and the V segment lost 3 bases, leaving 10 bases of the junction unmatched. The CDR3 sequence is CASSQRDRGISNEQFF. CDR3 coding DNA: TGCGCCAGCAGCCAGAGAGACAGGGGGATAAGTAATGAGCAGTTCTTC.

This sequence joins TRBV10-3 and TRBJ1-2; D gene unclear. CDR3 length: 14 amino acids. The germline CDR1 and CDR2 sequences are ENHRY and SYGVKD. Trimming took 4 bases from V and 3 from J, leaving 12 bases between them. CDR3: CAISASDSHYGYTF. CDR3 coding DNA: TGTGCCATCAGTGCCAGTGATAGCCACTATGGCTACACCTTC.

This chain uses TRBV7-2 with TRBJ2-3; 7 nucleotides match TRBD1. Germline assignment: CDR1 SGHTA and CDR2 FQGNSA. With 6 bases clipped from V and 6 bases from J, the junction kept 9 bases outside the gene matches. This CDR3 spans 14 amino acids. In nucleotides, the CDR3 is TGTGCCAGCAGTTTAACGACAGGGACGGATACGCAGTATTTT. It encodes CASSLTTGTDTQYF.

The chain is built from TRBV6-5 and TRBJ2-7, with TRBD2 matching over 7 bases. V gave up 2 bases and J gave up 3 bases; unmatched junction bases: 1. CDR1 MNHEY and CDR2 SVGAGI come from the germline V gene. This CDR3 has 13 residues. CDR3 in amino acids: CASSYREGYEQYF. The CDR3, as DNA: TGTGCCAGCAGTTACAGGGAGGGCTACGAGCAGTACTTC.

The V call is TRBV9, the J call TRBJ1-4, with 7 positions matching TRBD1. V gave up 4 bases and J gave up 8 bases; unmatched junction bases: 11. Per germline, CDR1 SGDLS and CDR2 YYNGEE. The CDR3 loop spans 15 amino acids. CDR3 sequence reads: CASSFQTGVGEKLFF. For the CDR3, the DNA is TGTGCCAGCAGCTTCCAAACAGGGGTAGGGGAAAAACTGTTTTTT. The full variable domain, with the rest looked up from reference TRBV9 and TRBJ1-4, is DSGVTQTPKHLITATGQRVTLRCSPRSGDLSVYWYQQSLDQGLQFLIQYYNGEERAKGNILERFSAQQFPDLHSELNLSSLELGDSALYFCASSFQTGVGEKLFFGSGTQLSVL.

This chain joins TRBV5-1 and TRBJ1-1, with a weak D call TRBD1 (5 bases). This CDR3 comprises 14 residues. V lost 0 bases and J 6 bases, leaving 12 bases between the germline ends. The V gene's germline CDR1 is SGHRS and CDR2 YFSETQ. This CDR3 reads CASSLEGVVAEAFF. The CDR3 region has the DNA TGCGCCAGCAGCTTGGAAGGGGTTGTCGCTGAAGCTTTCTTT.

The rearrangement uses TRBV6-5 and TRBJ1-2, with D perhaps TRBD1 (6 bases). The CDR3 extends over 15 amino acids. From germline, CDR1 is MNHEY and CDR2 SVGAGI. Trimming took off 5 bases at V and 1 base at J, with 14 bases between the two ends. CDR3 sequence reads: CASSPRGGGNYGYTF. The CDR3 region has the DNA TGTGCCAGCAGTCCGAGGGGGGGCGGTAACTATGGCTACACCTTC.

The chain recombines TRBV7-9 with TRBJ1-1; D remains ambiguous. The CDR3 sequence is 14 residues long. Trimming took off 5 bases at V and 2 bases at J, with 12 bases between the two ends. Germline CDR1 reads SEHNR; CDR2 reads FQNEAQ (reference sequence). The CDR3, as DNA: TGTGCCAGCAGCCCTCGGGTCCTAAACACTGAAGCTTTCTTT. Translated: CASSPRVLNTEAFF.